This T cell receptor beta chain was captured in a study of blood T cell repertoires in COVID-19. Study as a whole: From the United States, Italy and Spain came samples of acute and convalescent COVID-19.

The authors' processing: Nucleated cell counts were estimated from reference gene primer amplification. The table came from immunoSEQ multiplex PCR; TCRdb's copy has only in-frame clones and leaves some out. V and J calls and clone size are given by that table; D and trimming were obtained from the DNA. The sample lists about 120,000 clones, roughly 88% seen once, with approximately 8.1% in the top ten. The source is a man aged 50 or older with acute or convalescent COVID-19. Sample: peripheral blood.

In nucleotides, the CDR3 is TGTGCCAGCAGCCAAAATCGGGCAGGGGGCAACGAGCAGTACTTC. It is translated as CASSQNRAGGNEQYF. The chain links TRBV6-5 to TRBJ2-7, with 8 bases matching TRBD1. Trimming cost V 6 bases and J 5 bases; bases outside gene matches: 12. The germline gives CDR1 MNHEY, CDR2 SVGAGI. CDR3 length: 15 residues.